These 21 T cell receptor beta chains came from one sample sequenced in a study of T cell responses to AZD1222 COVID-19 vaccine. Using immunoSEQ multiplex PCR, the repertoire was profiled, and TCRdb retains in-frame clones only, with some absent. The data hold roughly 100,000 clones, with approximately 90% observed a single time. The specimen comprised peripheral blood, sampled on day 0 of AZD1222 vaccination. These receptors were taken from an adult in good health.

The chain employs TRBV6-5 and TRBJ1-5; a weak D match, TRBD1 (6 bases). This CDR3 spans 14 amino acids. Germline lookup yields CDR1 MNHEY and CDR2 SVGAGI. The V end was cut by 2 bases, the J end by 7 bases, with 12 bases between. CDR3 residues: CASSYDGRGQPQHF. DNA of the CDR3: TGTGCCAGCAGTTACGACGGCAGGGGCCAGCCCCAGCATTTT.

The CDR3 protein is CASSRGPTGGDTEAFF. In DNA, the CDR3 is TGTGCCAGCAGTCGGGGACCGACAGGGGGGGACACTGAAGCTTTCTTT. The rearrangement uses TRBV28 and TRBJ1-1; 9 bases align to TRBD1. V shed 5 bases, J shed 3 bases, and the junction held 10 bases outside the gene matches. The CDR3 spans 16 residues. The V gene's germline CDR1 is MDHEN and CDR2 SYDVKM.

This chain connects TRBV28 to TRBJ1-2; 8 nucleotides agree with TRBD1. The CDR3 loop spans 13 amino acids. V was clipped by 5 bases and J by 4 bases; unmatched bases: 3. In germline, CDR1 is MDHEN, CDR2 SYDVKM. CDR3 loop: CASSLTGGYGYTF. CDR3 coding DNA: TGTGCCAGCAGTCTCACAGGGGGCTATGGCTACACCTTC.

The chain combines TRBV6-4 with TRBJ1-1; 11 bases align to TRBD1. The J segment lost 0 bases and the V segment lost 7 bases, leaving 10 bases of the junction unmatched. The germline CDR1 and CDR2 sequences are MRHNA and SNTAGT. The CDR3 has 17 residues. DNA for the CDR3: TGTGCCAGCAACCCCGGACAGGGGGCTACAATGAACACTGAAGCTTTCTTT. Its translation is CASNPGQGATMNTEAFF.

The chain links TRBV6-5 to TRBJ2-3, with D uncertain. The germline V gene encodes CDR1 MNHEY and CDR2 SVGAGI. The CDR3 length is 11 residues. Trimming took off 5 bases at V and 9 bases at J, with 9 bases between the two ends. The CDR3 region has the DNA TGTGCCAGCAGTCCCGGGCCCACGCAGTATTTT. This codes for CASSPGPTQYF.

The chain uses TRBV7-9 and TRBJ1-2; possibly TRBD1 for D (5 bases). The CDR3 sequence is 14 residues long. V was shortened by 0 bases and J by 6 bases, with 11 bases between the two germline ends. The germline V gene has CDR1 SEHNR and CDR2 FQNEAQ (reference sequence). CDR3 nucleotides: TGTGCCAGCAGCTTAGCGCAGGGTTCGAATGGCTACACCTTC. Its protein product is CASSLAQGSNGYTF.

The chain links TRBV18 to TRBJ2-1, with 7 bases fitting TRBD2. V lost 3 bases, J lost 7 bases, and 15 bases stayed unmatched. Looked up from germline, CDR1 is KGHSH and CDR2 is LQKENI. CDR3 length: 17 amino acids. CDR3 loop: CASSPYPSGAGLNEQFF. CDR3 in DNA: TGTGCCAGCTCACCCTACCCGAGCGGGGCAGGGTTGAATGAGCAGTTCTTC.

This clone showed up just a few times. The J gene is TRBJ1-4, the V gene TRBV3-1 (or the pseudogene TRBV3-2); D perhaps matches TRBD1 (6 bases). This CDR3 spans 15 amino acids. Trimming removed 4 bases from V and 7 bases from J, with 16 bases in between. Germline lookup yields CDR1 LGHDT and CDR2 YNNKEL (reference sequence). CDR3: CASSRKWGAGEKLFF. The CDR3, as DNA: TGTGCCAGCAGCCGAAAATGGGGGGCGGGTGAAAAACTGTTTTTT.

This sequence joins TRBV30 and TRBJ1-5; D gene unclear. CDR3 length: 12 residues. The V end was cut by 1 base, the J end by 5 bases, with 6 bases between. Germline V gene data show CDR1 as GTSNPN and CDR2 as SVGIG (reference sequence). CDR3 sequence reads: CAWSAGYQPQHF. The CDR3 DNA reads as TGTGCCTGGAGTGCAGGCTATCAGCCCCAGCATTTT.

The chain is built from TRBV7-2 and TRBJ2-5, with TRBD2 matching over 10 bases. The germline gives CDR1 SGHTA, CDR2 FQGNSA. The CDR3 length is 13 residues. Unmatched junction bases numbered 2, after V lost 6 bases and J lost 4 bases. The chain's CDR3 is CASRRTSGETQYF. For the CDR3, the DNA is TGTGCCAGCAGACGGACTAGCGGAGAGACCCAGTACTTC.

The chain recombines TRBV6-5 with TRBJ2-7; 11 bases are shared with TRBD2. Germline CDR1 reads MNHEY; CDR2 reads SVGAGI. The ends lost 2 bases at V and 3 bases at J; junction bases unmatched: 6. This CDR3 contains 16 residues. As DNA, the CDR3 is TGTGCCAGCAGTTACGGGGCTAGCGGGGGGAGCTACGAGCAGTACTTC. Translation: CASSYGASGGSYEQYF.

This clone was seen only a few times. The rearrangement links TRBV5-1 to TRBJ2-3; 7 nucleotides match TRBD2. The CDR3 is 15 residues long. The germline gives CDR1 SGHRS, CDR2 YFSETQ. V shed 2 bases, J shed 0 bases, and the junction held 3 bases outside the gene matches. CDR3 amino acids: CASSLLASSTDTQYF. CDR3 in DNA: TGCGCCAGCAGCTTACTAGCGTCTAGCACAGATACGCAGTATTTT.

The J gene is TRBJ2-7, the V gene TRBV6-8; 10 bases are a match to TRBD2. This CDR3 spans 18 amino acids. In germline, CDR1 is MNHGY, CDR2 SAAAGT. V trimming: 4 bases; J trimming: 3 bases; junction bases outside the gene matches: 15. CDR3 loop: CASSFLSGRLSNFYEQYF. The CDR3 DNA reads TGTGCCAGCAGTTTCCTTAGCGGGAGGCTCTCGAATTTCTACGAGCAGTACTTC.

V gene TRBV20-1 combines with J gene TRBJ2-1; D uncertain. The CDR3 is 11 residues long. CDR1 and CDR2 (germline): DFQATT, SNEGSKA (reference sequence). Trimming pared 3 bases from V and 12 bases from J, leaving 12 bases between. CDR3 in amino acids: CSASLGHGQFF. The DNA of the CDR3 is TGCAGTGCTAGTTTAGGTCATGGGCAGTTCTTC.

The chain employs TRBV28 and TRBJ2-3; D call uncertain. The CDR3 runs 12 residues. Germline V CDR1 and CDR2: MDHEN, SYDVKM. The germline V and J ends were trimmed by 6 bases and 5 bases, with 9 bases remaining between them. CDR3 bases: TGTGCCAGCAGGGGGAACAAAGATACGCAGTATTTT. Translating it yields CASRGNKDTQYF.

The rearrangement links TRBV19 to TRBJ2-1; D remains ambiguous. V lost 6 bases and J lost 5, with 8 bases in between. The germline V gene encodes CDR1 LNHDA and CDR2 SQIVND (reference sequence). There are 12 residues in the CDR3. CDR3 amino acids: CASSPLDNEQFF. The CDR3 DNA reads TGTGCCAGTAGCCCCCTAGACAATGAGCAGTTCTTC.

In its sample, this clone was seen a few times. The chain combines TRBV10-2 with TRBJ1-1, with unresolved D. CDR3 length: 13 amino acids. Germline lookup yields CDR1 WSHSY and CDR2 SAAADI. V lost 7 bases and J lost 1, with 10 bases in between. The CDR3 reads CASNAIGNTEAFF. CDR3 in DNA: TGCGCCAGCAATGCCATTGGGAACACTGAAGCTTTCTTT.

CDR3 coding DNA: TGTGCCAGCAGTTTTCTAGCGGGAACCACAGATACGCAGTATTTT. It encodes CASSFLAGTTDTQYF. This rearrangement joins TRBV27 to TRBJ2-3, with 9 bases fitting TRBD2. Germline V gene lookup returns CDR1 MNHEY and CDR2 SMNVEV (reference sequence). The J segment lost 2 bases and the V segment lost 3 bases, leaving 3 bases of the junction unmatched. CDR3 length: 15 amino acids.

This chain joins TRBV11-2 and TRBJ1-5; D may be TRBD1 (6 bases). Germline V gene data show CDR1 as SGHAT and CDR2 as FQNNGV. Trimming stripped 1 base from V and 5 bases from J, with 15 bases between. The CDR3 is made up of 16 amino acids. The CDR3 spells CASSLGERPGDQPQHF. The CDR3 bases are TGTGCCAGCAGCTTAGGGGAGCGGCCAGGGGATCAGCCCCAGCATTTT.

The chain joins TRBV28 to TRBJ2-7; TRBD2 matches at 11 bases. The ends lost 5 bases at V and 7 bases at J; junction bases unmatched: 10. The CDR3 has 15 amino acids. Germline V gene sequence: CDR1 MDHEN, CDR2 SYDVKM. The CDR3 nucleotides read TGTGCCAGCAGTATGCCGGGACTAGCGGAGTCGGAGCAGTACTTC. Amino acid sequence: CASSMPGLAESEQYF.

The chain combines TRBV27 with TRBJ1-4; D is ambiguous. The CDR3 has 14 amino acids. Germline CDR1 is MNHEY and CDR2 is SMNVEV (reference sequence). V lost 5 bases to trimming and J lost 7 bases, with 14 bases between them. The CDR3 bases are TGTGCCAGCAGTCTACTCGAACGGGGTGAAAAACTGTTTTTT. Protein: CASSLLERGEKLFF.